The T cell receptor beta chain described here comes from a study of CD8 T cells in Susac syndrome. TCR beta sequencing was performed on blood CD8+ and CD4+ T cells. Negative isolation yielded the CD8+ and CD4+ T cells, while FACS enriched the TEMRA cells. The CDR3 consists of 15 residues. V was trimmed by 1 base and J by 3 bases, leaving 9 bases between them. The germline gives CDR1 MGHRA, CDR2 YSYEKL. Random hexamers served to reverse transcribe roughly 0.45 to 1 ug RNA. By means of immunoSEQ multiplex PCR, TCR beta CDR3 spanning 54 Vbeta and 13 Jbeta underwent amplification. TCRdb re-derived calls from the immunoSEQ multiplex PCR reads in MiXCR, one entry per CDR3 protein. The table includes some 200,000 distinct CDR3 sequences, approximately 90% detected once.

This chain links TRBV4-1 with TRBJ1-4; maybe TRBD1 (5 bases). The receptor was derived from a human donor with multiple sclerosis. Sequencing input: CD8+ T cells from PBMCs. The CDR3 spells CASSQVRGANEKLFF. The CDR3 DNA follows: TGCGCCAGCAGCCAAGTTAGGGGAGCTAATGAAAAACTGTTTTTT.